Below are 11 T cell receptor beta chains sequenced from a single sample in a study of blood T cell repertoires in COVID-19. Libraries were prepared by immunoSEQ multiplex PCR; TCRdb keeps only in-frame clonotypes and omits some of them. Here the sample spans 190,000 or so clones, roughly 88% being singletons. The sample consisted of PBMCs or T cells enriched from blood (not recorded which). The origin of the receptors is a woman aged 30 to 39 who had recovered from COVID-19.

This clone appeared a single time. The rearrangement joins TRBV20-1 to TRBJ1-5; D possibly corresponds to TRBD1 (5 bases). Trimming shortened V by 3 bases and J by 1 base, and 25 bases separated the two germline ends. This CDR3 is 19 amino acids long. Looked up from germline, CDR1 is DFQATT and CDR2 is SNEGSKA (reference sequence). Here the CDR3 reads CSASKITGLTAASNQPQHF. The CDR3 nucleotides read TGCAGTGCTAGTAAAATCACGGGACTCACAGCCGCGAGCAATCAGCCCCAGCATTTT.

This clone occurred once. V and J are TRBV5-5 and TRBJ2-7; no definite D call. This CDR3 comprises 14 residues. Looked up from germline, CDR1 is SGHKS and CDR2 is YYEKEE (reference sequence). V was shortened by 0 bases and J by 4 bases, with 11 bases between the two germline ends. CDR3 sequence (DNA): TGTGCCAGCAGCTTGGCCGAGGCAGAGTACGAGCAGTACTTC. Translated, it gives CASSLAEAEYEQYF. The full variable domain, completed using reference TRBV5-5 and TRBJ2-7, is DAGVTQSPTHLIKTRGQQVTLRCSPISGHKSVSWYQQVLGQGPQFIFQYYEKEERGRGNFPDRFSARQFPNYSSELNVNALLLGDSALYLCASSLAEAEYEQYFGPGTRLTVT.

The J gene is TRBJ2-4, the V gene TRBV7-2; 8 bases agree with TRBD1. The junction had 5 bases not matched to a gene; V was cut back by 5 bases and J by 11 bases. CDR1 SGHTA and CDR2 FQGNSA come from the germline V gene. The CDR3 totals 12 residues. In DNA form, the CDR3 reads TGTGCCAGCAGCGGACAGGGTTTGTTTCAGTACTTC. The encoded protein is CASSGQGLFQYF.

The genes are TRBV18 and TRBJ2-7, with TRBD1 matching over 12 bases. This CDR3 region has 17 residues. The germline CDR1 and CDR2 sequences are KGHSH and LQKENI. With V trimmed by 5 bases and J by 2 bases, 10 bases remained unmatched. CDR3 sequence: CASSTTGQGAPPYEQYF. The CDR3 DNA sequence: TGTGCCAGCTCAACGACGGGACAGGGGGCTCCCCCCTACGAGCAGTACTTC.

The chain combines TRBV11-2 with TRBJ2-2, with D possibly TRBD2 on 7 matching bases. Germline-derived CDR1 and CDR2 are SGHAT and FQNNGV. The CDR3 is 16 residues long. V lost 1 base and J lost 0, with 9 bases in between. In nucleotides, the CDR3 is TGTGCCAGCAGCTTAGGCGGGGGCCCGAACACCGGGGAGCTGTTTTTT. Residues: CASSLGGGPNTGELFF.

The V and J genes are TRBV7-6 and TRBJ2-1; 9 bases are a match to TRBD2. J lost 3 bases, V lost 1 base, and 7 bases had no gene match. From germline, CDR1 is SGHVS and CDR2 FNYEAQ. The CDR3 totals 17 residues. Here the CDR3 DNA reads TGTGCCAGCAGCTTAGAGGGCGGGAGGGGATTCTACAATGAGCAGTTCTTC. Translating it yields CASSLEGGRGFYNEQFF.

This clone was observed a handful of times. The CDR3 bases are TGCGCCAGCAGCTTGACTAGTAACCAAGAGACCCAGTACTTC. It specifies CASSLTSNQETQYF. The chain is built from TRBV5-1 and TRBJ2-5; the D gene is possibly TRBD2 (5 bases). Germline CDR1 SGHRS, CDR2 YFSETQ. The V and J ends lost 1 base and 0 bases respectively, with 7 bases between them. The CDR3 is made up of 14 amino acids. Combining the CDR3 with reference TRBV5-1 and TRBJ2-5 gives the whole variable domain KAGVTQTPRYLIKTRGQQVTLSCSPISGHRSVSWYQQTPGQGLQFLFEYFSETQRNKGNFPGRFSGRQFSNSRSEMNVSTLELGDSALYLCASSLTSNQETQYFGPGTRLLVL.

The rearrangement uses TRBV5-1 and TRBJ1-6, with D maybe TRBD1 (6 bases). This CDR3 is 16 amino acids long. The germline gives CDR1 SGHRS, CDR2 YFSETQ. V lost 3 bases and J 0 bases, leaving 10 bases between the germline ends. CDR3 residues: CASSYQGFSYNSPLHF. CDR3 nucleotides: TGCGCCAGCAGCTACCAGGGGTTCTCCTATAATTCACCCCTCCACTTT.

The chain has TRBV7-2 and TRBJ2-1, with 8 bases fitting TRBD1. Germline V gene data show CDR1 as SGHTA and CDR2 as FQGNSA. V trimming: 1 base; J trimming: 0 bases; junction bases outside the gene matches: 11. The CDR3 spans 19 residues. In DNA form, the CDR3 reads TGTGCCAGCAGCTTAGGTCTCCGACAGGGGCAGAGCTCCTACAATGAGCAGTTCTTC. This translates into CASSLGLRQGQSSYNEQFF.

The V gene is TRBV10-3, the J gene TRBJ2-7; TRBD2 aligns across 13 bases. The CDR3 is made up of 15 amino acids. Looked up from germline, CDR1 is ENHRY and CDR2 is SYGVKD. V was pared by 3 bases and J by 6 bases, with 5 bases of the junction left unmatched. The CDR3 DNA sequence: TGTGCCATCAGTGAACTAGCGGGAGGGTCCCCCGAGCAGTACTTC. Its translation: CAISELAGGSPEQYF.

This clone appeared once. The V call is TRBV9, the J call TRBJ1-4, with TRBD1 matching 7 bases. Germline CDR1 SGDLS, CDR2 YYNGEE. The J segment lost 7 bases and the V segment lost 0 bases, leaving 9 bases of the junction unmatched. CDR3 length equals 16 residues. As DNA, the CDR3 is TGTGCCAGCAGCGTAGAGATCGGGACAGAGCCTGAAAAACTGTTTTTT. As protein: CASSVEIGTEPEKLFF.